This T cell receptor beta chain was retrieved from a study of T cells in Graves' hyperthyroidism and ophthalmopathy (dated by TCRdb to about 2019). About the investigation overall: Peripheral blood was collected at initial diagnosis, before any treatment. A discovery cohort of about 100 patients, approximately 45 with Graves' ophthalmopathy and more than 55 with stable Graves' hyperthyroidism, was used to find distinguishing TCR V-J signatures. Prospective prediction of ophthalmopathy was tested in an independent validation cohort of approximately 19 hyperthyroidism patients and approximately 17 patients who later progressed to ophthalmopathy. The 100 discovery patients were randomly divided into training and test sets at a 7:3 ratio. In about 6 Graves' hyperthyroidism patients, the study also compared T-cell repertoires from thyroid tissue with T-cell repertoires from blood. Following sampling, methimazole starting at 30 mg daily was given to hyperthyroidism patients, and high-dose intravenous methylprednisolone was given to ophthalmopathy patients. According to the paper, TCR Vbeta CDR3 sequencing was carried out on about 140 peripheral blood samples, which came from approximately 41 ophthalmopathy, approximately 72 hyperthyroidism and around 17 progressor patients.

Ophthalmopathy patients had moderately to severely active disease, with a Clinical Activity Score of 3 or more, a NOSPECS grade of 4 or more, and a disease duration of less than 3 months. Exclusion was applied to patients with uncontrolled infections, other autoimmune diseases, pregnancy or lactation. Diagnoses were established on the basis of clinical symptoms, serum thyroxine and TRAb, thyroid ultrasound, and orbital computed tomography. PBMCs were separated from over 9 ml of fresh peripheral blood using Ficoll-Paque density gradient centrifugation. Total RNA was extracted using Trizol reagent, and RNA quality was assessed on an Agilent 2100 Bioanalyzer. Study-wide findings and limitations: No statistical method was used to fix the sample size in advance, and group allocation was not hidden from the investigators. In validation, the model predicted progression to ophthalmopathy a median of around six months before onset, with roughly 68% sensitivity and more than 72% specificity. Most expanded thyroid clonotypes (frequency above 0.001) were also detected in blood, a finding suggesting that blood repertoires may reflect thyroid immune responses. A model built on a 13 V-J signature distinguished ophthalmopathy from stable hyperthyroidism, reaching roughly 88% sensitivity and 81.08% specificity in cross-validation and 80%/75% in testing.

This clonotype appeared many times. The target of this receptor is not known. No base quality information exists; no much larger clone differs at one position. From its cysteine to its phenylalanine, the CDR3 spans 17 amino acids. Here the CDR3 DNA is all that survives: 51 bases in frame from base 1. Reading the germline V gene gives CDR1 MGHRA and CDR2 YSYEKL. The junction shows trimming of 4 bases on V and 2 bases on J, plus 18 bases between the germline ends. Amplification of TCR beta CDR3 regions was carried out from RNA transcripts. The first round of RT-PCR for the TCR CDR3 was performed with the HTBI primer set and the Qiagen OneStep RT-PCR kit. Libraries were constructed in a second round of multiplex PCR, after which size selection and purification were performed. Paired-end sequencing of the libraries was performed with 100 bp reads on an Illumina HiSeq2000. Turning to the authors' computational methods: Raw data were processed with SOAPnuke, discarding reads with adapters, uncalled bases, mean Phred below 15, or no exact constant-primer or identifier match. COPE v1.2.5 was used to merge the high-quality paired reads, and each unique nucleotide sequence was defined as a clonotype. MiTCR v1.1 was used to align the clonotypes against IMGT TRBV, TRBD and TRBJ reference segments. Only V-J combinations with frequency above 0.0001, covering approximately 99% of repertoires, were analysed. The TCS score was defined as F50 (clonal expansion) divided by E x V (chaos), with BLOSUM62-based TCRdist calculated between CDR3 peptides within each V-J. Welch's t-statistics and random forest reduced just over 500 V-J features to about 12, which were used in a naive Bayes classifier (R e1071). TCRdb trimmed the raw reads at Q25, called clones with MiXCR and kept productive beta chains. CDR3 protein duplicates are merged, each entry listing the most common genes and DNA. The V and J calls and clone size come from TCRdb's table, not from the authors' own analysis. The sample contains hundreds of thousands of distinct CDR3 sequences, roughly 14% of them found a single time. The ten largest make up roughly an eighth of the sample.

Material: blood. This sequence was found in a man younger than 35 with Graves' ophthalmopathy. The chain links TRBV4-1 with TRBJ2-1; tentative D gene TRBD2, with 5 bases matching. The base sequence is TGCGCCAGCAGCCTCGGAGGCTCCTTCGGCCCCTACAATGAGCAGTTCTTC. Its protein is CASSLGGSFGPYNEQFF.